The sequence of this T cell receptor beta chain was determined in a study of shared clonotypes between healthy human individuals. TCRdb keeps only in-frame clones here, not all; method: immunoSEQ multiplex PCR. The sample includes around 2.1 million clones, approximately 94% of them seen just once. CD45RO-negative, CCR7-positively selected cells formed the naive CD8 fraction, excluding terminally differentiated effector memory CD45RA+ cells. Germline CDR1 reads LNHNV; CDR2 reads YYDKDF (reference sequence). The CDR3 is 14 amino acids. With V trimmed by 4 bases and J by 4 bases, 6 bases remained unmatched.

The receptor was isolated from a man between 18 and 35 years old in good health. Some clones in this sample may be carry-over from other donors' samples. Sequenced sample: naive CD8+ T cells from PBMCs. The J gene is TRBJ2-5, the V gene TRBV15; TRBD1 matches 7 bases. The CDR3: CATSKTGTLETQYF. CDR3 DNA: TGTGCCACCAGCAAGACAGGGACCCTAGAGACCCAGTACTTC. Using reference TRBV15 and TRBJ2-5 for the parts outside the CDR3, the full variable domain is DAMVIQNPRYQVTQFGKPVTLSCSQTLNHNVMYWYQQKSSQAPKLLFHYYDKDFNNEADTPDNFQSRRPNTSFCFLDIRSPGLGDTAMYLCATSKTGTLETQYFGPGTRLLVL.